Following are 4 T cell receptor beta chains from one sample sequenced in a study of beta chain features in type 1 diabetes. What was sequenced were expressed TCRB transcripts, since all of the isolated RNA had been reverse transcribed. This table comes from immunoSEQ multiplex PCR, and its TCRdb copy is limited to in-frame clones, with some not included. The table records some 330,000 clones, 8% to 13% of them present only once. Sequencing was carried out using naive CD4+ T cells from blood. The receptor set was obtained from a woman in her thirties in good health.

This clone was counted only a few times. The chain has TRBV16 and TRBJ2-7; 9 bases are shared with TRBD1. From germline, CDR1 is KGHSY and CDR2 FQNENV. CDR3 length: 15 residues. With 3 bases clipped from V and 6 bases from J, the junction kept 9 bases outside the gene matches. The CDR3 region is CASSHLGQGGGEQYF. CDR3 DNA: TGTGCCAGCAGCCACCTGGGACAGGGAGGGGGCGAGCAGTACTTC.

This rearrangement joins TRBV5-4 to TRBJ2-2; weak D call: TRBD2 (5 bases). Germline CDR1 is SGHNT and CDR2 is YYREEE (reference sequence). Trimming removed 3 bases at V and 0 bases at J, with 12 bases between. CDR3 length: 16 amino acids. The CDR3 coding sequence is TGTGCCAGCAGCTCTAGCCCAAAAACGAACACCGGGGAGCTGTTTTTT. Translation gives CASSSSPKTNTGELFF.

This clone was counted only a few times. The chain employs TRBV7-2 and TRBJ1-2; 7 bases are shared with TRBD1. V lost 0 bases, J lost 4 bases, and 5 bases stayed unmatched. Per the germline V gene, CDR1 is SGHTA and CDR2 is FQGNSA. This CDR3 contains 15 residues. Here the CDR3 DNA reads TGTGCCAGCAGCTTAGCGACAGGGCGTCCCTATGGCTACACCTTC. It yields the protein CASSLATGRPYGYTF. Variable domain in full (rest from reference TRBV7-2 and TRBJ1-2): GAGVSQSPSNKVTEKGKDVELRCDPISGHTALYWYRQSLGQGLEFLIYFQGNSAPDKSGLPSDRFSAERTGGSVSTLTIQRTQQEDSAVYLCASSLATGRPYGYTFGSGTRLTVV.

The chain uses TRBV4-2 and TRBJ2-3, with D perhaps matching TRBD2 (6 bases). Trimming cost V 0 bases and J 1 base, with 8 bases left between them. Germline V CDR1 and CDR2: LGHNA, YNFKEQ. CDR3 length: 15 residues. The CDR3 nucleotides are TGTGCCAGCAGCCAAGAGTGGGAGGGCACAGATACGCAGTATTTT. Protein: CASSQEWEGTDTQYF.